This T cell receptor (beta chain) was identified in a study of T cell responses to AZD1222 COVID-19 vaccine. Whole-study results and caveats: At baseline, seropositivity was found in only five or six AZD1222 recipients. Spike-spanning, vaccine-associated CD4 TCRs were dominant at 160-218 and 743-854. In all cases, repertoires were sampled only after the peak T cell response. An increase in Spike-specific TCR breadth and depth was observed after two AZD1222 doses.

A remark on this clone: Antigen unknown.

Produced via immunoSEQ multiplex PCR; TCRdb's table is partial and in-frame only. The sample contains about 73,000 clones, approximately 88% of which appear only once. The material sequenced was peripheral blood, taken on day 0 of AZD1222 vaccination. This sequence was found in an adult in good health.

In nucleotides, the CDR3 is TGTGCCAGCACCAGGACTAGCGGGAGCTACAATGAGCAGTTCTTC. Protein sequence: CASTRTSGSYNEQFF. The chain employs TRBV6-5 and TRBJ2-1; TRBD2 aligns across 13 bases. CDR3 length: 15 amino acids. J was trimmed by 3 bases and V by 7 bases; bases with no gene match: 3. CDR1 is MNHEY, CDR2 SVGAGI, per germline.